Sequencing of this T cell receptor beta chain was carried out in a study of identical twins. General study points: Fewer insertions marked abundant cord blood beta clonotypes; young adult naive trended weakly, memory not at all.

This clonotype came up many times. Its specificity is unknown. Trimming removed 6 bases at V and 4 bases at J, with 13 bases between. The V gene's germline CDR1 is SQVTM and CDR2 ANQGSEA. The CDR3 has 13 amino acids. A universal primer site was incorporated via template switching, and the cDNA contained unique molecular identifiers. Using its own MiXCR run on the 5' RACE reads, TCRdb lists one record per CDR3 protein. This sample has 640,000 or so distinct CDR3 sequences, with around 5.7% found just once. The clonotype originates from a man aged 18 to 30 in good health. The chain links TRBV29-1 to TRBJ1-5, with D perhaps TRBD1 (6 bases). The source material was naive T cells sorted from blood. CDR3 nucleotides: TGCAGCGTGGCCACAGGGACGAATCAGCCCCAGCATTTT. Amino acid sequence: CSVATGTNQPQHF.